These T cell receptor beta chains were read from a single sample in a study of regulatory T cells in long-lasting Graves disease. Via MiXCR, TCRdb re-called the multiplex PCR reads, giving one row per CDR3 protein. Among under 300,000 distinct CDR3 sequences listed, 20% to 25% were seen once. Sample: peripheral blood mononuclear cells (PBMCs), taken at new diagnosis, from a patient treated with antithyroid drugs. These receptors originate from a female donor with Graves disease. Both conserved end residues are part of each CDR3. The D gene is left open where the match is weak. Clone size is not always given. Where it is, it says once, few, many or a class for expanded clones.

CDR3nt,CDR3aa,abundance,d_gene,v_gene,j_gene
TGTGCCTCCAGTCGGGGCGGCCGGGTTGAAAAACTGTTTTTT,CASSRGGRVEKLFF,NA,NA,TRBV19,TRBJ1-4
TGTGCCAGCAGCTCGGAAACAGGCTATAATTCACCCCTCCACTTT,CASSSETGYNSPLHF,few,NA,TRBV7-9,TRBJ1-6
TGCAGTGCTAGAGATTGGGGACAGGGAGGCCAGCCCCAGCATTTT,CSARDWGQGGQPQHF,many,TRBD1,TRBV20-1,TRBJ1-5
TGTGCCAGCACCACGGACACCGCCTACGAGCAGTACTTC,CASTTDTAYEQYF,many,NA,TRBV6-1,TRBJ2-7
TGTGCCAGTAGTTGGGGGACGGCTAATGAAAAACTGTTTTTT,CASSWGTANEKLFF,many,NA,TRBV19,TRBJ1-4
TGTGCCAGCAGACAATTTATGGGTGCCGGGGAGCTGTTTTTT,CASRQFMGAGELFF,many,NA,TRBV27,TRBJ2-2
TGTGCCAGCAGTTCCCGGGACACTTCGAACACCGGGGAGCTGTTTTTT,CASSSRDTSNTGELFF,many,NA,TRBV11-3,TRBJ2-2
TGTGCCAGCAGTGAACGGGGGGACAGTTATGGCTACACCTTC,CASSERGDSYGYTF,NA,TRBD1,TRBV25-1,TRBJ1-2
TGTGCCAGCAGCCCCGACAGGCGAGATACGCAGTATTTT,CASSPDRRDTQYF,NA,NA,TRBV7-9,TRBJ2-3
TGTGCCACCAGCAGCCACCAAGAGACCCAGTACTTC,CATSSHQETQYF,many,NA,TRBV15,TRBJ2-5